This record looks at one T cell receptor beta chain sequence and its context. Its specificity is not known. Germline CDR1 reads SGHRS; CDR2 reads YFSETQ. With 4 bases removed from V and 1 base from J, the gap between germline ends came to 11 bases. The CDR3 totals 15 residues. These data originate in a study of response to subunit inactivated influenza vaccine. Study outcomes and limitations: T cells newly recruited by each seasonal influenza vaccination are few, the authors suggested.

MiXCR, applied by TCRdb to the RT-PCR reads, yields one record per CDR3 protein. The sample lists about 530,000 distinct CDR3 sequences; about 11% were seen once. This chain joins TRBV5-1 and TRBJ2-2; D unclear. This clonotype was sampled from a man between 45 and 60 years old who received an inactivated influenza vaccine. This material consisted of PBMCs from blood, taken on the day of vaccination. The CDR3 is CASSLTTLNTGELFF. CDR3 DNA sequence: TGCGCCAGCAGCCTAACTACCTTGAACACCGGGGAGCTGTTTTTT. Drawing the rest from reference TRBV5-1 and TRBJ2-2, the complete variable domain is KAGVTQTPRYLIKTRGQQVTLSCSPISGHRSVSWYQQTPGQGLQFLFEYFSETQRNKGNFPGRFSGRQFSNSRSEMNVSTLELGDSALYLCASSLTTLNTGELFFGEGSRLTVL.